This T cell receptor beta chain was sequenced for a study of T cells after yellow fever vaccination. This clonotype was detected a few times. Antigen specificity is unknown. Looked up from germline, CDR1 is SGHDT and CDR2 is YYEEEE. V was cut by 1 base and J by 3 bases, with 8 bases left in between. The CDR3 runs 14 residues. Study-wide findings and caveats: It was the secondary response that reached its peak faster, day 5 versus 15, but it was weaker.

Universal primer sites and UMIs were introduced during 5'RACE template-switching synthesis of TCR cDNA. TCRdb ran MiXCR on the 5' RACE reads and lists one entry per CDR3 protein. The table has around 350,000 distinct CDR3 sequences, approximately 10% seen once. The sequence came from a man in his late teens or twenties who received the YFV17D yellow fever vaccine. The chain carries TRBV5-6 and TRBJ1-3; no reliable D call. The starting material was PBMCs, obtained on the day of the first yellow fever vaccination. As DNA, the CDR3 is TGTGCCAGCAGCTTGATGGCTTTTGGAAACACCATATATTTT. It specifies CASSLMAFGNTIYF.